What follows are 20 T cell receptor beta chains derived from one specimen sequenced in a study of blood T cell repertoires in COVID-19 (dated by TCRdb to 2018 to 2021). Receptor amplification or capture employed the immunoSEQ multiplex PCR assay. Sourced from immuneACCESS, this table was stored by TCRdb with only in-frame sequences that have V and J called. A share of the clones is absent; for the studies checked, an unresolved V gene accounts for under half, and the remainder has no known explanation. In this sample the table shows 30,000 to 40,000 clones, 93% of which occur a single time. 4% to 6.5% of the sample belongs to the ten largest clones. Source material: peripheral blood. Receptors were obtained from a human donor in a cohort sampled during active COVID-19.

J is TRBJ1-1 and V is TRBV4-2, with a tentative D call TRBD1 (6 bases). The CDR3 runs to 15 residues. Germline V gene data show CDR1 as LGHNA and CDR2 as YNFKEQ. V lost 3 bases to trimming and J lost 8 bases, with 19 bases between them. The CDR3 loop reads CASSQGATGPIEAFF. In DNA, the CDR3 is TGTGCCAGCAGCCAGGGTGCTACAGGGCCCATAGAAGCTTTCTTT.

This chain uses TRBV5-4 with TRBJ1-1; weak D call: TRBD1 (5 bases). This CDR3 has 13 residues. Germline CDR1 and CDR2: SGHNT and YYREEE (reference sequence). With 1 base removed from V and 4 bases from J, the gap between germline ends came to 8 bases. The CDR3 here is CASSLRGSTEAFF. CDR3 nucleotide sequence: TGTGCCAGCAGCTTGAGGGGATCCACTGAAGCTTTCTTT.

J is TRBJ1-1 and V is TRBV7-9; possibly TRBD1 for D (6 bases). Germline V gives CDR1 SEHNR, CDR2 FQNEAQ (reference sequence). CDR3 length equals 14 residues. Trimming removed 6 bases from V and 1 base from J, with 12 bases in between. CDR3 in DNA: TGTGCCAGCAGACCAGACAGGCGGAACACTGAAGCTTTCTTT. This encodes CASRPDRRNTEAFF.

V and J are TRBV18 and TRBJ1-2; 10 bases agree with TRBD1. CDR3 length equals 16 residues. CDR1 and CDR2 (germline): KGHSH, LQKENI. The ends lost 6 bases at V and 3 bases at J; junction bases unmatched: 10. CDR3: CASSLTGQGTDYGYTF. CDR3 coding DNA: TGTGCCAGCTCCCTAACGGGACAGGGGACCGACTATGGCTACACCTTC.

V usage is TRBV14 and J usage is TRBJ1-1; D is undetermined. Trimming left V 5 bases short and J 4 bases short, with 14 bases between. Germline lookup yields CDR1 SGHDN and CDR2 FVKESK. There are 14 residues in the CDR3. CDR3 protein: CASSTIGLGTEAFF. CDR3 nucleotides: TGTGCCAGCAGCACCATTGGGCTCGGCACTGAAGCTTTCTTT.

The genes are TRBV7-8 and TRBJ2-3; no firm D call. This CDR3 contains 17 residues. The V end lost 0 bases, the J end lost 2 bases, and 15 bases lay between the germline ends. Looked up from germline, CDR1 is SGHVS and CDR2 is FQNEAQ. The CDR3 bases are TGTGCCAGCAGCTTAGCCGTTGGTAGCTCATCCACAGATACGCAGTATTTT. Amino acids: CASSLAVGSSSTDTQYF.

The chain employs TRBV25-1 and TRBJ2-1, with TRBD2 identical over 9 bases. After removal of 2 bases from V and 4 bases from J, the junction contained 12 bases not matched to a gene. This CDR3 has 18 residues. Germline CDR1 MGHDK, CDR2 SYGVNS. CDR3 sequence: CASSESPSSAGGYNEQFF. CDR3 DNA: TGTGCCAGCAGTGAAAGCCCCTCCTCGGCGGGGGGGTACAATGAGCAGTTCTTC.

The chain employs TRBV6-6 and TRBJ1-2; tentatively, D is TRBD1 (6 bases). This CDR3 contains 13 residues. V was shortened by 5 bases and J by 8 bases, with 15 bases between the two germline ends. Germline-derived CDR1 and CDR2 are MNHNY and SVGAGI (reference sequence). In DNA, the CDR3 is TGTGCCAGCAGTCCTCGGGGGGCGCAGGGCTACACCTTC. It yields the protein CASSPRGAQGYTF.

This clone was seen once. The chain carries TRBV2 and TRBJ1-1, with TRBD1 matching over 8 bases. Trimming cost V 4 bases and J 1 base; bases outside gene matches: 2. The CDR3 loop spans 14 amino acids. CDR1 and CDR2 (germline): SNHLY, FYNNEI. In DNA, the CDR3 is TGTGCCAGCAGTGCGGACAGGGCGAACACTGAAGCTTTCTTT. It codes for CASSADRANTEAFF.

The rearrangement uses TRBV11-2 and TRBJ2-5; tentative D call: TRBD1 (6 bases). Per germline, CDR1 SGHAT and CDR2 FQNNGV. CDR3 length: 14 amino acids. Trimming shortened V by 4 bases and J by 2 bases, and 11 bases separated the two germline ends. CDR3 protein: CASSSGTFQETQYF. DNA for the CDR3: TGTGCCAGCAGCTCCGGGACATTTCAAGAGACCCAGTACTTC.

The chain couples TRBV19 to TRBJ2-1, with TRBD2 matching 7 bases. The CDR3 contains 15 residues. CDR1 is LNHDA, CDR2 SQIVND, per germline (reference sequence). With 4 bases clipped from V and 4 bases from J, the junction kept 7 bases outside the gene matches. The DNA of the CDR3 is TGTGCCAGTAGTAGAGGCGGGAGCGGGTACAATGAGCAGTTCTTC. Translated: CASSRGGSGYNEQFF.

V and J are TRBV9 and TRBJ1-1, with a weak D call TRBD1 (5 bases). With 5 bases removed from V and 1 base from J, the gap between germline ends came to 12 bases. This CDR3 comprises 14 residues. The V gene's germline CDR1 is SGDLS and CDR2 YYNGEE. The CDR3 protein is CASSSQGWNTEAFF. The CDR3 DNA reads TGTGCCAGCAGTTCCCAGGGATGGAACACTGAAGCTTTCTTT.

About this clone itself: One end of the junction varies from germline; a read error may be responsible. The chain links TRBV19 to TRBJ1-2, with D perhaps matching TRBD1 (6 bases). Germline loops: CDR1 LNHDA, CDR2 SQIVND (reference sequence). This CDR3 spans 15 amino acids. Here the CDR3 reads CASSVPRDTNYGYTF. CDR3 DNA: TGTGCCAGTAGTGTACCTCGGGACACTAATTATGGCTACACCTTC.

V gene TRBV7-8 combines with J gene TRBJ1-6; possibly TRBD1 for D (5 bases). CDR1 is SGHVS and CDR2 is FQNEAQ in the germline V gene. The CDR3 has 14 amino acids. With 1 base removed from V and 13 bases from J, the gap between germline ends came to 14 bases. The CDR3 coding sequence is TGTGCCAGCAGCTTAGTGGTCAGGGTTTCGCCCCTCCACTTT. Its protein product is CASSLVVRVSPLHF.

V usage is TRBV19 and J usage is TRBJ2-3; 8 bases are a match to TRBD2. This CDR3 comprises 14 residues. Germline-derived CDR1 and CDR2 are LNHDA and SQIVND (reference sequence). V gave up 1 base and J gave up 3 bases; unmatched junction bases: 0. The CDR3 DNA sequence: TGTGCCAGTAGTATAGCGGGAGGGACAGATACGCAGTATTTT. This translates into CASSIAGGTDTQYF. Drawing the rest from reference TRBV19 and TRBJ2-3, the complete variable domain is DGGITQSPKYLFRKEGQNVTLSCEQNLNHDAMYWYRQDPGQGLRLIYYSQIVNDFQKGDIAEGYSVSREKKESFPLTVTSAQKNPTAFYLCASSIAGGTDTQYFGPGTRLTVL.

This clone occurred once. This chain joins TRBV5-1 and TRBJ2-7, with 9 positions matching TRBD1. Germline V CDR1 and CDR2: SGHRS, YFSETQ. The CDR3 has 13 amino acids. V lost 5 bases to trimming and J lost 3 bases; unmatched junction nucleotides: 3. Here the CDR3 reads CASRSGQGYEQYF. For the CDR3, the DNA is TGCGCCAGCAGGTCGGGACAGGGCTACGAGCAGTACTTC.

This chain links TRBV2 with TRBJ1-6, with a possible D match to TRBD1 (5 bases). The germline CDR1 and CDR2 sequences are SNHLY and FYNNEI. V was pared by 3 bases and J by 3 bases, with 12 bases between. The length of the CDR3 is 16 residues. CDR3 protein: CASSDRGGGYNSPLHF. The CDR3 coding sequence is TGTGCCAGCAGTGATCGGGGGGGAGGCTATAATTCACCCCTCCACTTT.

V usage is TRBV5-6 and J usage is TRBJ2-2; D gene unclear. CDR3 size: 16 residues. The ends were cut back, 0 bases at V and 3 bases at J, with 12 bases in the middle. Germline loops: CDR1 SGHDT, CDR2 YYEEEE. The CDR3 bases are TGTGCCAGCAGCTTGGCCGTTTCAGGCGACACCGGGGAGCTGTTTTTT. Its translation is CASSLAVSGDTGELFF.

Worth noting for this clone: Other DNA sequences of this sample code for an identical CDR3. J is TRBJ1-3 and V is TRBV5-1; 7 positions agree with TRBD1. The CDR3 is made up of 17 amino acids. V dropped 0 bases and J dropped 4; count of bases not matched to a gene: 10. Germline V gene data show CDR1 as SGHRS and CDR2 as YFSETQ. CDR3: CASSLEGPRGDGNTIYF. The CDR3 bases are TGCGCCAGCAGCTTGGAAGGGCCCAGGGGGGACGGAAACACCATATATTTT.

V and J are TRBV11-3 and TRBJ1-3; the match to TRBD1 covers 9 bases. With V trimmed by 4 bases and J by 4 bases, 5 bases remained unmatched. Germline V gene data show CDR1 as SGHNT and CDR2 as YENEEA. There are 15 residues in the CDR3. The CDR3 bases are TGTGCCAGCAGCTCGGGACAGGGATCGGGAAACACCATATATTTT. As protein: CASSSGQGSGNTIYF.